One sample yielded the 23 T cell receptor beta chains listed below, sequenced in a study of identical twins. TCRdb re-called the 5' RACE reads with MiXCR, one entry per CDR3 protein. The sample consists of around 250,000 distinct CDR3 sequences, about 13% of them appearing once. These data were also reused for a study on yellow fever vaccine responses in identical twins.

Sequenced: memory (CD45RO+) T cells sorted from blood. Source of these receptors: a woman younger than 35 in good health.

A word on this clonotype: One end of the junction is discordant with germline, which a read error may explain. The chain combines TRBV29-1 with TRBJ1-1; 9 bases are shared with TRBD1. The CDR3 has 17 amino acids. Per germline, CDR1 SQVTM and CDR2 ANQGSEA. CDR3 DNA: TGCAGTGTTGGGGATAGGGACAGGGTGAGTTCCGTGACTGAAGCTTTCTTT. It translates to CSVGDRDRVSSVTEAFF.

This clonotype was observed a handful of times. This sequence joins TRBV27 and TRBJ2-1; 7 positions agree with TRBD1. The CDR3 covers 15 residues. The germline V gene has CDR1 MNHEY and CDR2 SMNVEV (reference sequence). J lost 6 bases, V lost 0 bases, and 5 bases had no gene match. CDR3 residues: CASSLSRTGVNEQFF. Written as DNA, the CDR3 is TGTGCCAGCAGTTTATCGAGGACAGGTGTCAATGAGCAGTTCTTC.

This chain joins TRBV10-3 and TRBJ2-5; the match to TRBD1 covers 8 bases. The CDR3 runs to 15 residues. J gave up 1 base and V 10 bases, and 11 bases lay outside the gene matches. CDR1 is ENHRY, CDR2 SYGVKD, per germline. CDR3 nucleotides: TGTGCCACAAGCGCGGGGACAGGCACCCAAGAGACCCAGTACTTC. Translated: CATSAGTGTQETQYF.

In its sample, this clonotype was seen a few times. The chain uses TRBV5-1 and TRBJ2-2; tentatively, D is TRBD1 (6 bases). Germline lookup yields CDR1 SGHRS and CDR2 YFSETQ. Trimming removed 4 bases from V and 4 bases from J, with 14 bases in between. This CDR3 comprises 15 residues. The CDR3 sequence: CASSQGQGGTGELFF. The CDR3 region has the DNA TGCGCCAGCAGCCAGGGGCAGGGCGGCACCGGGGAGCTGTTTTTT.

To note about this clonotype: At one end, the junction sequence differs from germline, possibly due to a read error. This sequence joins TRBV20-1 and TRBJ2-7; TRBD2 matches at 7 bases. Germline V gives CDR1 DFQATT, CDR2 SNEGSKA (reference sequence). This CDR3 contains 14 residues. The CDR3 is CCAPKPGGPYEQYF. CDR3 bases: TGCTGTGCGCCAAAACCGGGGGGTCCCTACGAGCAGTACTTC.

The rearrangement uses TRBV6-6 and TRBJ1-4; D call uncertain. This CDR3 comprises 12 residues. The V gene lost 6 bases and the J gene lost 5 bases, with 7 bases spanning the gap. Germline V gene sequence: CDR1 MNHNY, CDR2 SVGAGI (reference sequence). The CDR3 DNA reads TGTGCCAGCAGCGCTCGGAATGAAAAACTGTTTTTT. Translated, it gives CASSARNEKLFF.

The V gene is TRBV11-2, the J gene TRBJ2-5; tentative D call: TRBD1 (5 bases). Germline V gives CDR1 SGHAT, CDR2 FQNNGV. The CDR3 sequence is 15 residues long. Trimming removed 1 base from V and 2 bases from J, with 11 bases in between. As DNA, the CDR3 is TGTGCCAGCAGCTTAGGCACAGGAGTTCAAGAGACCCAGTACTTC. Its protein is CASSLGTGVQETQYF. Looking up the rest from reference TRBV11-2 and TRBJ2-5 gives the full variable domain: EAGVAQSPRYKIIEKRQSVAFWCNPISGHATLYWYQQILGQGPKLLIQFQNNGVVDDSQLPKDRFSAERLKGVDSTLKIQPAKLEDSAVYLCASSLGTGVQETQYFGPGTRLLVL.

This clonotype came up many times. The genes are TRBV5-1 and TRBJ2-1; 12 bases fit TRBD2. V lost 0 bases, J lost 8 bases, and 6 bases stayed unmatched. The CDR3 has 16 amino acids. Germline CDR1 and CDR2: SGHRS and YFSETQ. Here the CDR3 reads CASSLAPSGGAYEQFF. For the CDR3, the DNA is TGCGCCAGCAGCTTGGCCCCTAGCGGGGGGGCCTATGAGCAGTTCTTC.

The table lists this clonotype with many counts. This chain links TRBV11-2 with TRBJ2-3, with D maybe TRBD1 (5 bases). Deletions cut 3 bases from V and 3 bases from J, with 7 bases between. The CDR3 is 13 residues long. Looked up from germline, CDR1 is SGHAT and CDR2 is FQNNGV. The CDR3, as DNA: TGTGCCAGCAGCTTTAAGGGGACAGATACGCAGTATTTT. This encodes CASSFKGTDTQYF.

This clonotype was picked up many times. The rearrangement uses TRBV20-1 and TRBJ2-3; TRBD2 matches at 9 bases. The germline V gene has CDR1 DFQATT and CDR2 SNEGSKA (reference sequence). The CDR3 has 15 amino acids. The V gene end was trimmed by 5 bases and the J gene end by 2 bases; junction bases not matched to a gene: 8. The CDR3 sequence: CSAYTGTSNTDTQYF. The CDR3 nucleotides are TGCAGTGCTTATACCGGGACTAGCAACACAGATACGCAGTATTTT.

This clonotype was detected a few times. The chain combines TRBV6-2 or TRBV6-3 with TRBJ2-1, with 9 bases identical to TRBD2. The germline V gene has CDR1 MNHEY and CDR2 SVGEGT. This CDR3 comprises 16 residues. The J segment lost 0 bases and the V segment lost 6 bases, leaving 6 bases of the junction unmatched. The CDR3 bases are TGTGCCAGCAGCGGACTAGCGCCAAGCTCCTACAATGAGCAGTTCTTC. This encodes CASSGLAPSSYNEQFF.

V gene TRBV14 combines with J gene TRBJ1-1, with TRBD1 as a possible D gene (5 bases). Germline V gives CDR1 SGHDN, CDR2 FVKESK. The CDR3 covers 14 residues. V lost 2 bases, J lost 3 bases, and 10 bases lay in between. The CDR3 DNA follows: TGTGCCAGCAGCCAAAAGGGGCTATACACTGAAGCTTTCTTT. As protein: CASSQKGLYTEAFF.

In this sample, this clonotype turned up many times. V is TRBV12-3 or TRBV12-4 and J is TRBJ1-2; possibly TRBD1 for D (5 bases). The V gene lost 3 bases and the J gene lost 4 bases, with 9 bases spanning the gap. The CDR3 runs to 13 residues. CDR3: CASSLGTTYGYTF. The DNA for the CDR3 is TGTGCCAGCAGTTTGGGGACCACCTATGGCTACACCTTC.

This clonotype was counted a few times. The CDR3 loop reads CASSRQEGYGYTF. CDR3 in DNA: TGTGCCAGCAGCAGACAGGAAGGCTATGGCTACACCTTC. V is TRBV9 and J is TRBJ1-2; possible D gene TRBD1, 6 bases. The CDR3 is 13 amino acids. V lost 4 bases to trimming and J lost 4 bases, with 11 bases between them. Germline V gives CDR1 SGDLS, CDR2 YYNGEE.

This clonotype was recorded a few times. The CDR3 DNA reads as TGTGCCAGCAGCTCGGGGCAGGGGGCAGTTGAGCAGTACTTC. It is translated as CASSSGQGAVEQYF. This chain links TRBV5-8 with TRBJ2-7, with 8 nucleotides matching TRBD1. The V gene's germline CDR1 is SGHTS and CDR2 YDEGEE. The trim removed 3 bases at V and 7 bases at J, leaving 9 bases unmatched. The CDR3 totals 14 residues.

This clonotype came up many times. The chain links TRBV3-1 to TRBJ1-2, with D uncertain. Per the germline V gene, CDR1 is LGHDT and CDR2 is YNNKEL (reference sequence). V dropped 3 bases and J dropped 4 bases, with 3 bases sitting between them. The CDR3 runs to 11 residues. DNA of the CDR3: TGTGCCAGCAGCCAGGCCTATGGCTACACCTTC. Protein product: CASSQAYGYTF.

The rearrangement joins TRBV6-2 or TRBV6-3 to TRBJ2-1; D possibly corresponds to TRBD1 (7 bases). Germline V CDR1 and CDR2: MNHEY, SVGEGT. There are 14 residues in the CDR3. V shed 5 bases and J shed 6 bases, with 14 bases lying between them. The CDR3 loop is CASSQQGGRNEQFF. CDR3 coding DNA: TGTGCCAGCAGTCAGCAGGGGGGACGCAATGAGCAGTTCTTC.

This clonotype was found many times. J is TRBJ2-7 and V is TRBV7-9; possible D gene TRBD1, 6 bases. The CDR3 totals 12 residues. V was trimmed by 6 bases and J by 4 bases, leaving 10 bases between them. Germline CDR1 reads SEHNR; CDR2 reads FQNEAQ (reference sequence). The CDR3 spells CASSTGFYEQYF. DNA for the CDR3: TGTGCCAGCAGTACAGGGTTTTACGAGCAGTACTTC.

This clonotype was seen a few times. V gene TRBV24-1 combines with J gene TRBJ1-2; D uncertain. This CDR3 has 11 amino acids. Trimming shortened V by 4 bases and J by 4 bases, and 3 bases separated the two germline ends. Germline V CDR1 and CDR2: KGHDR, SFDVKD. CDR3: CATSDAYGYTF. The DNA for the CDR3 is TGTGCCACCAGTGACGCCTATGGCTACACCTTC.

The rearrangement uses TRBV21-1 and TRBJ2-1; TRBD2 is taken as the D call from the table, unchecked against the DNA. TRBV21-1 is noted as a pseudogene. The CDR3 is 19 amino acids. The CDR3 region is CASSKAKKGERDSYNEQFF. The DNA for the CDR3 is TGTGCCAGCAGCAAAGCGAAGAAGGGAGAGAGGGACTCCTACAATGAGCAGTTCTTC.

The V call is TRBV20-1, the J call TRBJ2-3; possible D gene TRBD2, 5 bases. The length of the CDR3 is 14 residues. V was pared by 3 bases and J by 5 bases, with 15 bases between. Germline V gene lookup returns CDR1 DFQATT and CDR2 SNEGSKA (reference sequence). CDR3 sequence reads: CSASRSGRIDTQYF. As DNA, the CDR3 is TGCAGTGCTAGTCGGTCGGGAAGGATAGATACGCAGTATTTT.

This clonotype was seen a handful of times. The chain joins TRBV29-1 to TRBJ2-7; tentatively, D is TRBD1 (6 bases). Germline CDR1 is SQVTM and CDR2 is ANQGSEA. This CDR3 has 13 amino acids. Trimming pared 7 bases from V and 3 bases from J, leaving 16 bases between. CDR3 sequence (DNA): TGCAGCGGGGGGCAGGGTATTCACTACGAGCAGTACTTC. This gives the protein CSGGQGIHYEQYF.

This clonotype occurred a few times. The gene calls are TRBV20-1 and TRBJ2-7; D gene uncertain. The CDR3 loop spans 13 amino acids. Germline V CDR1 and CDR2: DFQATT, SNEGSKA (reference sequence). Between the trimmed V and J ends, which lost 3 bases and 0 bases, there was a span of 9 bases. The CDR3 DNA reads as TGCAGTGCTAGCGACGGTCGCTCCTACGAGCAGTACTTC. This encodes CSASDGRSYEQYF.